A single sample gave rise to the 20 T cell receptor beta chains below, sequenced in a study of cytomegalovirus exposure and HLA in healthy donors. Primers included in the PCR were 60 Vbeta and 13 Jbeta primers. The method was immunoSEQ multiplex PCR; TCRdb's version includes in-frame clones alone and lacks a portion of them. The sample lists around 80,000 clones; 10% were seen once. The material sequenced was PBMCs. These TCRs come from a man aged 60-69 years in good health and CMV-seropositive.

The gene calls are TRBV7-9 and TRBJ2-2; TRBD2 is a possible D gene (6 bases). The CDR3 has 14 residues. The V gene's germline CDR1 is SEHNR and CDR2 FQNEAQ (reference sequence). Trimming took 11 bases from V and 2 from J, leaving 15 bases between them. CDR3 in amino acids: CAGLTGVNTGELFF. The CDR3, as DNA: TGTGCCGGCTTGACGGGAGTTAACACCGGGGAGCTGTTTTTT.

This clone has a handful of counts. This chain connects TRBV9 to TRBJ1-1; D gene ambiguous. Germline CDR1 is SGDLS and CDR2 is YYNGEE. The CDR3 runs to 13 residues. Between the trimmed V and J ends, which lost 4 bases and 5 bases, there was a span of 12 bases. The CDR3 loop is CASSSGSGTEAFF. The CDR3 coding sequence is TGTGCCAGCAGCTCCGGGAGCGGTACTGAAGCTTTCTTT.

The rearrangement joins TRBV14 to TRBJ2-1; 13 nucleotides match TRBD2. The V gene end was trimmed by 4 bases and the J gene end by 4 bases; junction bases not matched to a gene: 7. Germline V gives CDR1 SGHDN, CDR2 FVKESK. The CDR3 spans 17 residues. CDR3 in DNA: TGTGCCAGCAGCCGAGCCTTGACTAGCGGGAGGTACAATGAGCAGTTCTTC. Residues: CASSRALTSGRYNEQFF.

There are a few counts of this clone. The gene calls are TRBV7-8 and TRBJ2-1; 11 bases map to TRBD1. The CDR3 covers 17 residues. Germline CDR1 and CDR2: SGHVS and FQNEAQ. The V segment lost 0 bases and the J segment 3 bases; nucleotides outside the gene matches: 4. The CDR3 DNA is TGTGCCAGCAGCTTAGCAGGCGGGACAGGGGGCTACAATGAGCAGTTCTTC. Amino acids: CASSLAGGTGGYNEQFF.

This rearrangement joins TRBV5-1 to TRBJ2-2, with 7 bases fitting TRBD2. V gave up 0 bases and J gave up 0 bases; unmatched junction bases: 5. From germline, CDR1 is SGHRS and CDR2 YFSETQ. CDR3 length equals 17 residues. CDR3 loop: CASSLVGAGANTGELFF. CDR3 bases: TGCGCCAGCAGCTTGGTAGGTGCGGGGGCGAACACCGGGGAGCTGTTTTTT. The variable domain in full, completed from reference TRBV5-1 and TRBJ2-2, reads KAGVTQTPRYLIKTRGQQVTLSCSPISGHRSVSWYQQTPGQGLQFLFEYFSETQRNKGNFPGRFSGRQFSNSRSEMNVSTLELGDSALYLCASSLVGAGANTGELFFGEGSRLTVL.

V gene TRBV7-9 combines with J gene TRBJ2-2; 7 nucleotides align to TRBD2. Germline V lookup: CDR1 SEHNR, CDR2 FQNEAQ (reference sequence). This CDR3 is built from 16 residues. The ends lost 6 bases at V and 4 bases at J; junction bases unmatched: 11. The CDR3 nucleotides read TGTGCCAGCAGTCTCCAGCGGGGAGTGGGCACCGGGGAGCTGTTTTTT. This translates into CASSLQRGVGTGELFF.

The chain couples TRBV6-5 to TRBJ1-6, with D possibly being TRBD1 (6 bases). This CDR3 has 15 amino acids. V was trimmed by 0 bases and J by 5 bases, leaving 8 bases between them. The V gene's germline CDR1 is MNHEY and CDR2 SVGAGI. The CDR3 DNA reads as TGTGCCAGCAGTTACTCCAGGGGAAATAATTCACCCCTCCACTTT. Encoded protein: CASSYSRGNNSPLHF.

The chain has TRBV6-1 and TRBJ2-1, with TRBD2 matching over 10 bases. V was pared by 3 bases and J by 0 bases, with 5 bases of the junction left unmatched. The V gene's germline CDR1 is MNHNS and CDR2 SASEGT. The CDR3 has 17 amino acids. In DNA form, the CDR3 reads TGTGCCAGCAGTGACAGCGGGAGGGCTAGCTCCTACAATGAGCAGTTCTTC. Translation: CASSDSGRASSYNEQFF.

This clone was seen a handful of times. The chain couples TRBV6-5 to TRBJ1-1, with D hard to call. Germline values: CDR1 MNHEY, CDR2 SVGAGI. The V end lost 2 bases, the J end lost 1 base, and 11 bases lay between the germline ends. The CDR3 is 15 amino acids. The CDR3 loop is CASSYQVEGNTEAFF. In DNA form, the CDR3 reads TGTGCCAGCAGTTACCAGGTCGAGGGGAACACTGAAGCTTTCTTT.

V is TRBV11-3 and J is TRBJ2-1, with TRBD1 identical over 9 bases. Trimming at V came to 5 bases and at J to 7 bases, leaving 6 bases not matched to a gene. Germline CDR1 SGHNT, CDR2 YENEEA. CDR3 length: 14 residues. The DNA of the CDR3 is TGTGCCAGCAGCGGACAGGGGCTTGGGAATGAGCAGTTCTTC. Translating gives CASSGQGLGNEQFF.

This clone was found a few times. J is TRBJ2-1 and V is TRBV25-1; TRBD1 matches 8 bases. Germline V gene lookup returns CDR1 MGHDK and CDR2 SYGVNS. The CDR3 length is 16 residues. V was clipped by 6 bases and J by 0 bases; unmatched bases: 7. Here the CDR3 reads CASRSAGGGSYNEQFF. CDR3 in DNA: TGTGCCAGCAGGTCAGCAGGGGGCGGCTCCTACAATGAGCAGTTCTTC.

The chain joins TRBV2 to TRBJ1-5, with 9 bases identical to TRBD1. This CDR3 contains 14 residues. Per the germline V gene, CDR1 is SNHLY and CDR2 is FYNNEI. Germline trimming cut 4 bases from V and 9 bases from J; bases unmatched to any gene: 7. CDR3 nucleotides: TGTGCCAGCAGTGGACAGGGGGAAATCATGCCCCAGCATTTT. Its protein product is CASSGQGEIMPQHF.

The V call is TRBV28, the J call TRBJ2-5; D gene ambiguous. V gave up 4 bases and J gave up 2 bases, with 14 bases separating them. The CDR3 length is 15 residues. The germline V gene encodes CDR1 MDHEN and CDR2 SYDVKM. The CDR3 region has the DNA TGTGCCAGCAGTTCACCGTTTCTCCTACAAGAGACCCAGTACTTC. Translating gives CASSSPFLLQETQYF. Using reference TRBV28 and TRBJ2-5 for the parts outside the CDR3, the full variable domain is DVKVTQSSRYLVKRTGEKVFLECVQDMDHENMFWYRQDPGLGLRLIYFSYDVKMKEKGDIPEGYSVSREKKERFSLILESASTNQTSMYLCASSSPFLLQETQYFGPGTRLLVL.

The V gene is TRBV6-6, the J gene TRBJ2-4, with 11 bases matching TRBD2. Germline assignment: CDR1 MNHNY and CDR2 SVGAGI (reference sequence). The CDR3 contains 15 residues. V was pared by 0 bases and J by 7 bases, with 2 bases of the junction left unmatched. The CDR3 coding sequence is TGTGCCAGCAGTTACTCTAGCGGGGGGGCGAACATTCAGTACTTC. This gives the protein CASSYSSGGANIQYF.

The CDR3 sequence: CASSIVMNTEAFF. Here the CDR3 DNA reads TGTGCCAGTAGTATAGTAATGAACACTGAAGCTTTCTTT. The chain employs TRBV19 and TRBJ1-1; D not certain. Between the trimmed V and J ends, which lost 1 base and 0 bases, there was a span of 3 bases. The CDR3 runs 13 residues. Germline values: CDR1 LNHDA, CDR2 SQIVND (reference sequence).

The chain carries TRBV28 and TRBJ2-3, with TRBD1 identical over 9 bases. The CDR3 is 16 residues long. J lost 6 bases, V lost 5 bases, and 12 bases had no gene match. Germline V lookup: CDR1 MDHEN, CDR2 SYDVKM. DNA for the CDR3: TGTGCCAGCAGTACCCTCCGGACAGGGGCGGGGGATACGCAGTATTTT. It translates to CASSTLRTGAGDTQYF. Full variable domain (rest looked up from reference TRBV28 and TRBJ2-3): DVKVTQSSRYLVKRTGEKVFLECVQDMDHENMFWYRQDPGLGLRLIYFSYDVKMKEKGDIPEGYSVSREKKERFSLILESASTNQTSMYLCASSTLRTGAGDTQYFGPGTRLTVL.

This clone was counted a few times. This chain joins TRBV7-8 and TRBJ1-5; tentative D call: TRBD1 (6 bases). This CDR3 has 14 amino acids. CDR1 SGHVS and CDR2 FQNEAQ come from the germline V gene. The V gene lost 6 bases and the J gene lost 0 bases, with 9 bases spanning the gap. CDR3 sequence (DNA): TGTGCCAGCAGAACAGGGCTTAGCAATCAGCCCCAGCATTTT. Translation: CASRTGLSNQPQHF. Looking up the rest from reference TRBV7-8 and TRBJ1-5 gives the full variable domain: GAGVSQSPRYKVAKRGQDVALRCDPISGHVSLFWYQQALGQGPEFLTYFQNEAQLDKSGLPSDRFFAERPEGSVSTLKIQRTQQEDSAVYLCASRTGLSNQPQHFGDGTRLSIL.

This clone was seen only a few times. The chain is built from TRBV5-6 and TRBJ1-1, with 10 bases fitting TRBD1. The CDR3 sequence is 14 residues long. Germline V lookup: CDR1 SGHDT, CDR2 YYEEEE. J lost 5 bases, V lost 5 bases, and 6 bases had no gene match. The CDR3 sequence is CASSYRTGGTEAFF. In DNA form, the CDR3 reads TGTGCCAGCAGTTACCGGACAGGGGGGACTGAAGCTTTCTTT.

The V gene is TRBV11-3, the J gene TRBJ2-3, with D tentatively TRBD2 (5 bases). With 3 bases removed from V and 2 bases from J, the gap between germline ends came to 9 bases. This CDR3 has 14 amino acids. Germline CDR1 is SGHNT and CDR2 is YENEEA. The CDR3 region has the DNA TGTGCCAGCAGCTTGGGAGCGGTCACAGATACGCAGTATTTT. This encodes CASSLGAVTDTQYF. Combining the CDR3 with reference TRBV11-3 and TRBJ2-3 gives the whole variable domain EAGVVQSPRYKIIEKKQPVAFWCNPISGHNTLYWYLQNLGQGPELLIRYENEEAVDDSQLPKDRFSAERLKGVDSTLKIQPAELGDSAVYLCASSLGAVTDTQYFGPGTRLTVL.

The V gene is TRBV30, the J gene TRBJ2-3, with 7 bases that match TRBD2. Germline V gives CDR1 GTSNPN, CDR2 SVGIG (reference sequence). The trim removed 4 bases at V and 3 bases at J, leaving 10 bases unmatched. The CDR3 extends over 15 amino acids. DNA of the CDR3: TGTGCCTGGACCGGTGGGGCGGGGGTGACAGATACGCAGTATTTT. Its translation: CAWTGGAGVTDTQYF.